This is a list of T cell receptor beta chains from one sample in a study of T-cell memory formation after mild COVID-19. TCRdb re-analysed the 5' RACE reads in MiXCR, keeping a single row per CDR3 protein. The sample contains a few hundred thousand distinct CDR3 sequences, around 24% of which appear only once. The source material was PBMCs or a T cell subset sorted from them (not recorded which). Receptors were obtained from an adult woman who had mild COVID-19 (a few samples of this study predate the infection). Cell type and time point are not known. Both conserved end residues are part of each CDR3. Fields, in order: D gene, J gene, clone size, V gene, CDR3 DNA, CDR3 protein. D genes are given only for firm matches. Size tells how often a clone was seen (once, few, many) or the class of an expanded clone, and some rows leave it out.

>.|TRBJ2-5|.|TRBV19
TGTGCCAGTAGTATAGGACGACAGAGGCTAGAGACCCAGTACTTC
CASSIGRQRLETQYF
>TRBD1|TRBJ2-3|few|TRBV29-1
TGCAGCGTTGTGGGCAGGGGGCTAGATACGCAGTATTTT
CSVVGRGLDTQYF
>.|TRBJ2-3|.|TRBV12-3/TRBV12-4
TGTGCCAGCAGGTTTGTTGGCACAGATACGCAGTATTTT
CASRFVGTDTQYF
>.|TRBJ1-5|many|TRBV7-2
TGTGCCAGCAGCTTAGGGGGAGGCGGCCAGCCCCAGCATTTT
CASSLGGGGQPQHF
>TRBD2|TRBJ2-3|few|TRBV20-1
TGCAGTGCTAGGGCCCTAGCGGGAGGACTCCCTGGGCAGTATTTT
CSARALAGGLPGQYF
>.|TRBJ1-1|.|TRBV13
TGTGCCAGCAGCTTAGGTAGCAGCGGAACTGAAGCTTTCTTT
CASSLGSSGTEAFF
>.|TRBJ1-2|.|TRBV5-5
TGTGCCAGCAGCTTGCGGCCTTCCCTAAACTATGGCTACACCTTC
CASSLRPSLNYGYTF
>TRBD2|TRBJ2-5|.|TRBV29-1
TGCAGCGTTGAAAAATTTGATCTAGCGGGACAAGAGACCCAGTACTTC
CSVEKFDLAGQETQYF
>.|TRBJ1-5|.|TRBV20-1
TGCAGTGCTAGGAGGGACCTTAGCAATCAGCCCCAGCATTTT
CSARRDLSNQPQHF
>TRBD1|TRBJ2-2|.|TRBV23-1
TGCGCCAGCAGTCGGCCGGGACAGGGGTTGAACACCGGGGAGCTGTTTTTT
CASSRPGQGLNTGELFF
>.|TRBJ2-5|.|TRBV15
TGTGCCACCAGCAGAGATGGGCAGGGCAGAGAGACCCAGTACTTC
CATSRDGQGRETQYF
>TRBD1|TRBJ1-1|few|TRBV3-1
TGTGCCAGCAGCCAACGGGACAGGAACACTGAAGCTTTCTTT
CASSQRDRNTEAFF
>.|TRBJ2-2|many|TRBV6-5
TGTGCCAGCAGCCTAGACGGTCCTACGAACACCGGGGAGCTGTTTTTT
CASSLDGPTNTGELFF
>.|TRBJ1-5|.|TRBV27
TGTGCCAGCAGCCCAACAGGGTTTAGCAATCAGCCCCAGCATTTT
CASSPTGFSNQPQHF
>.|TRBJ2-5|.|TRBV16
TGTGCCAGCAGCCAAGCGGTGGAGACCCAGTACTTC
CASSQAVETQYF
>.|TRBJ2-5|.|TRBV7-2
TGTGCCAGCAGCTCGCTTGGCGTTCAAGAGACCCAGTACTTC
CASSSLGVQETQYF
>TRBD1|TRBJ1-1|few|TRBV6-6
TGTGCCAGCAGCCAAGGGGGCTTCGCTGAAGCTTTCTTT
CASSQGGFAEAFF
>.|TRBJ1-3|.|TRBV6-6
TGTGCCAGCAGTTACGCCCTCGGCCTAGGGCCCCTTGGAAACACCATATATTTT
CASSYALGLGPLGNTIYF
>.|TRBJ1-6|.|TRBV7-9
TGTGCCAGCAGCTTAGGATCATTGGCTATAAGGTCACCCCTCCACTTT
CASSLGSLAIRSPLHF
>TRBD1|TRBJ2-2|.|TRBV12-3/TRBV12-4
TGTGCCAGCAGCCGAGGACAGGGTGACACCGGGGAGCTGTTTTTT
CASSRGQGDTGELFF
>.|TRBJ1-1|few|TRBV5-1
TGCGCCAGCAGGCGAGGGGAGATGAACACTGAAGCTTTCTTT
CASRRGEMNTEAFF
>.|TRBJ2-2|few|TRBV7-2
TGTGCCAGCAGCTTAATTCCCGCTGGGAACACCGGGGAGCTGTTTTTT
CASSLIPAGNTGELFF
>.|TRBJ1-6|.|TRBV23-1
TGCGCCAGCAGATTTACCTATCCCGGGGTTTGGAATAATTCACCCCTCCACTTT
CASRFTYPGVWNNSPLHF
>.|TRBJ2-5|.|TRBV6-1
TGTGCCAGCACCCAGGCCGTGGGGGGCGGAGAGACCCAGTACTTC
CASTQAVGGGETQYF
>.|TRBJ1-6|.|TRBV9
TGTGCCAGCAGCGTAGAGGACTATAATTCACCCCTCCACTTT
CASSVEDYNSPLHF
>TRBD2|TRBJ2-1|.|TRBV4-2
TGTGCCAGCAGCCTCCCCCCTGCGGGGGGGCACGATGAGCAGTTCTTC
CASSLPPAGGHDEQFF
>.|TRBJ2-1|few|TRBV5-1
TGCGCCAGCAGCGTTAGCCGGGTCGTCAATGAGCAGTTCTTC
CASSVSRVVNEQFF
>.|TRBJ2-7|many|TRBV24-1
TGTGCCACCAGTGATTACTACGAGCAGTACTTC
CATSDYYEQYF
>TRBD2|TRBJ2-7|many|TRBV7-6
TGTGCCAGCAGCTACGGGACTAGCGGAACCTACGAGCAGTACTTC
CASSYGTSGTYEQYF
>.|TRBJ1-5|.|TRBV6-2/TRBV6-3
TGTGCCAGCAGTTCGTATGGTCAGCCCCAGCATTTT
CASSSYGQPQHF
>TRBD1|TRBJ1-1|.|TRBV5-1
TGCGCCAGCGGACTAGCGGGGACAGGGGGCACTGAAGCTTTCTTT
CASGLAGTGGTEAFF
>TRBD1|TRBJ1-1|.|TRBV5-1
TGCGCCAGCAGCTTGGGCCCAGGGGGAGAGGGGAACACTGAAGCTTTCTTT
CASSLGPGGEGNTEAFF
>TRBD1|TRBJ2-7|.|TRBV4-2
TGTGCCAGCAGCCACCTGGGACAGGGCTACGAGCAGTACTTC
CASSHLGQGYEQYF
>TRBD1|TRBJ2-7|.|TRBV5-1
TGCGCCAGCAGCGGACCGGGACAGGGTTACGAGCAGTACTTC
CASSGPGQGYEQYF
>.|TRBJ2-5|.|TRBV3-1
TGTGCCAGCAGCCAAGGGACAAGGGGGGAGACCCAGTACTTC
CASSQGTRGETQYF
>.|TRBJ2-7|.|TRBV3-1
TGTGCCAGCAGCCAAGGCGCACCCCCTCCATGGAACGAGCAGTACTTC
CASSQGAPPPWNEQYF
>.|TRBJ2-3|.|TRBV6-5
TGTGCCAGCAGCCCCACCTTTTGGAGTCTCACAGATACGCAGTATTTT
CASSPTFWSLTDTQYF
>.|TRBJ1-2|few|TRBV12-3/TRBV12-4
TGTGCCAGCAGTCCCGAGGGTACGGGCTATGGCTACACCTTC
CASSPEGTGYGYTF
>TRBD2|TRBJ2-5|.|TRBV6-6
TGTGCCAGCACTGGACTAGCGGTACAAGAGACCCAGTACTTC
CASTGLAVQETQYF
>TRBD1|TRBJ2-2|few|TRBV6-5
TGTGCCAGCAGGACCCAGGGGGCCGGGGAGCTGTTTTTT
CASRTQGAGELFF
>TRBD2|TRBJ2-7|.|TRBV5-1
TGCGCCAGCAGCTTGATAGCGGGCTCCTACGAGCAGTACTTC
CASSLIAGSYEQYF
>TRBD2|TRBJ2-1|few|TRBV6-5
TGTGCCAGCAGGCTCGGGGGACTAGCGGGAGACTATGAGCAGTTCTTC
CASRLGGLAGDYEQFF
>TRBD2|TRBJ2-5|.|TRBV20-1
TGCAGTGCCAGAGTCGGCAGCGGGAGAACGGAGACCCAGTACTTC
CSARVGSGRTETQYF
>.|TRBJ2-2|.|TRBV20-1
TGCAGTGCCTTGCCCGGAGAGGGTACCGGGGAGCTGTTTTTT
CSALPGEGTGELFF
>.|TRBJ2-2|many|TRBV7-6
TGTGCCAGCAGCCCCCTCGGGGCCGGGGAGCTGTTTTTT
CASSPLGAGELFF
>TRBD1|TRBJ2-7|many|TRBV13
TGTGCCAGCAGCTTGTGGACAGGGGCATCCTACGAGCAGTACTTC
CASSLWTGASYEQYF
>.|TRBJ2-1|.|TRBV4-1
TGCGCCAGCAGCTCAGAGTGGGCACTAGGCGGGGAGCAGTTCTTC
CASSSEWALGGEQFF
>.|TRBJ2-7|.|TRBV7-9
TGTGCCAGCAGCTTCGCACAAATTAGCTCCTACGAGCAGTACTTC
CASSFAQISSYEQYF
>.|TRBJ1-4|.|TRBV20-1
TGCAGTGCTCGAGGGAGTGGACAGCAAATCGAAAAACTGTTTTTT
CSARGSGQQIEKLFF
>.|TRBJ1-4|.|TRBV7-6
TGTGCCAGCAGCTCCAGGGATATGGATGAAAAACTGTTTTTT
CASSSRDMDEKLFF
>.|TRBJ1-3|few|TRBV7-9
TGTGCCAGCATAGGCGTGACAGGCTCTGGAAACACCATATATTTT
CASIGVTGSGNTIYF
>TRBD2|TRBJ2-5|.|TRBV29-1
TGCAGCGCTCCGTCCCGGGAGGGCGGAGAGACCCAGTACTTC
CSAPSREGGETQYF
>.|TRBJ2-6|.|TRBV27
TGTGCCAGCAGTTTATCGACGTGGGGATCCGGGGCCAACGTCCTGACTTTC
CASSLSTWGSGANVLTF
>.|TRBJ1-5|few|TRBV6-1
TGTGCCAGCAATCTCAGCCCAGGGGTCGTGGAGCCCCAGCATTTT
CASNLSPGVVEPQHF
>TRBD2|TRBJ2-1|.|TRBV5-4
TGTGCCAGCAGCTTTCTAGCGGTCTCCTACAATGAGCAGTTCTTC
CASSFLAVSYNEQFF